This T cell receptor beta chain was sequenced for a study of T cells in Graves' hyperthyroidism and ophthalmopathy. TCR beta CDR3 regions were amplified from RNA. In the first-round RT-PCR of the TCR CDR3, the HTBI primer set was used. TCRdb called the multiplex PCR reads again in MiXCR, with one record for every CDR3 protein. The sample has 300,000 to 450,000 distinct CDR3 sequences, more than 12% seen once. The V end lost 10 bases, the J end lost 1 base, and 20 bases lay between the germline ends. In germline, CDR1 is MDHEN, CDR2 SYDVKM. The CDR3 loop spans 15 amino acids. Exclusion of a patient resulted from uncontrolled infection, other autoimmune disease, pregnancy or lactation. Out of approximately 10 ml of fresh peripheral blood came the PBMCs. This clonotype was detected ten times or more.

The sample was blood. This TCR was sampled from a woman aged 30 to 39 with Graves' ophthalmopathy. The V call is TRBV28, the J call TRBJ2-7; D unresolved. The CDR3 here is CATTRERKTSYEQYF. CDR3 DNA: TGTGCCACTACCCGAGAGAGGAAAACTTCCTACGAGCAGTACTTC.